Each of the 11 T cell receptor beta chains below was sequenced from the same sample in a study of metastatic and nonmetastatic thyroid tumors. Nobody among the patients had been given any treatment before thyroid surgery. TCRdb re-analyzed the PCR reads using MiXCR. This table holds fewer than 15,000 clones, 26% found once. Sequences were obtained from tumor tissue. These receptors originate from a female donor with papillary thyroid cancer or a benign thyroid nodule (not recorded which). Some clones in this sample may be carry-over from other donors' samples.

The J gene is TRBJ1-1, the V gene TRBV6-1, with a possible D match to TRBD1 (5 bases). V shed 7 bases and J shed 0 bases, with 12 bases lying between them. This CDR3 is built from 14 residues. Germline V gives CDR1 MNHNS, CDR2 SASEGT. DNA for the CDR3: TGTGCCAGCAATACAGGAATATTGAACACTGAAGCTTTCTTT. It is translated as CASNTGILNTEAFF.

The rearrangement links TRBV7-2 to TRBJ2-7, with D unclear. Trimming left V 6 bases short and J 3 bases short, with 18 bases between. Germline CDR1 SGHTA, CDR2 FQGNSA. The CDR3 sequence is 15 residues long. The CDR3 loop is CASSLSSGGFYEQYF. The CDR3 DNA sequence: TGTGCCAGCAGTTTATCTTCAGGCGGTTTCTACGAGCAGTACTTC.

In DNA, the CDR3 is TGTGCCAGCAGCCCTATAGGGGGGAATTCACCCCTCCACTTT. Amino acid sequence: CASSPIGGNSPLHF. The chain joins TRBV12-3 or TRBV12-4 to TRBJ1-6; D possibly corresponds to TRBD1 (6 bases). CDR3 size: 14 residues. V lost 6 bases and J lost 7, with 13 bases in between.

This clone was detected ten times or more. The sample holds other DNA sequences that translate to the same CDR3. The V and J genes are TRBV5-6 and TRBJ2-5; D unclear. V was clipped by 0 bases and J by 2 bases, with 5 bases between them. CDR1 and CDR2 (germline): SGHDT, YYEEEE. The CDR3 sequence is 13 residues long. The CDR3 loop is CASSLADQETQYF. In DNA form, the CDR3 reads TGTGCCAGCAGCTTGGCAGATCAAGAGACCCAGTACTTC. Full variable domain (rest looked up from reference TRBV5-6 and TRBJ2-5): DAGVTQSPTHLIKTRGQQVTLRCSPKSGHDTVSWYQQALGQGPQFIFQYYEEEERQRGNFPDRFSGHQFPNYSSELNVNALLLGDSALYLCASSLADQETQYFGPGTRLLVL.

This clone is judged medium-sized (0.01 to 0.1%). Germline is not matched at one junction end, which may reflect a read error. The chain has TRBV19 and TRBJ1-1; D gene unclear. Per germline, CDR1 LNHDA and CDR2 SQIVND (reference sequence). The CDR3 length is 14 residues. The CDR3 here is CASSIDRLNAEAFF. CDR3 DNA sequence: TGTGCCAGTAGTATAGACAGGCTGAACGCTGAAGCTTTCTTT.

The genes are TRBV20-1 and TRBJ2-7; TRBD1 aligns across 11 bases. This CDR3 comprises 14 residues. After removal of 3 bases from V and 4 bases from J, the junction contained 5 bases not matched to a gene. Per the germline V gene, CDR1 is DFQATT and CDR2 is SNEGSKA (reference sequence). CDR3: CSARGGTGGYEQYF. The DNA for the CDR3 is TGCAGTGCTAGGGGAGGGACAGGGGGTTACGAGCAGTACTTC.

This clone showed up just a few times. The chain recombines TRBV6-1 with TRBJ1-2; tentatively, D is TRBD1 (5 bases). The CDR3 is 12 amino acids. The germline CDR1 and CDR2 sequences are MNHNS and SASEGT. V dropped 4 bases and J dropped 4 bases, with 7 bases sitting between them. CDR3 region: CASSGGTYGYTF. CDR3 nucleotides: TGTGCCAGCAGTGGGGGGACCTATGGCTACACCTTC.

The chain links TRBV25-1 to TRBJ2-7; D is uncertain. The CDR3 is 13 residues long. Germline V gene sequence: CDR1 MGHDK, CDR2 SYGVNS. The V gene lost 0 bases and the J gene lost 5 bases, with 8 bases spanning the gap. CDR3 nucleotides: TGTGCCAGCAGTGAATACCCAGACGACGAGCAGTACTTC. As protein: CASSEYPDDEQYF.

This clone came up many times. The genes are TRBV20-1 and TRBJ2-3; TRBD2 matches 12 bases. Per germline, CDR1 DFQATT and CDR2 SNEGSKA (reference sequence). V trimming: 6 bases; J trimming: 3 bases; junction bases outside the gene matches: 10. The CDR3 consists of 16 residues. The CDR3 loop is CSARLAGVLETDTQYF. The CDR3 DNA sequence: TGCAGTGCAAGACTAGCGGGGGTTTTGGAGACAGATACGCAGTATTTT.

This clone was counted many times. Since a much larger clone is just one base distant, this may be a read error. The chain recombines TRBV7-9 with TRBJ1-2, with D perhaps TRBD1 (5 bases). The CDR3 sequence is 13 residues long. Germline CDR1 SEHNR, CDR2 FQNEAQ (reference sequence). Between the trimmed V and J ends, which lost 0 bases and 4 bases, there was a span of 6 bases. The CDR3 reads CASSLAGAYGYTF. CDR3 in DNA: TGTGCCAGCAGCTTAGCAGGGGCCTATGGCTACACCTTC. The whole variable domain, filled in from reference TRBV7-9 and TRBJ1-2, reads DTGVSQNPRHKITKRGQNVTFRCDPISEHNRLYWYRQTLGQGPEFLTYFQNEAQLEKSRLLSDRFSAERPKGSFSTLEIQRTEQGDSAMYLCASSLAGAYGYTFGSGTRLTVV.

The CDR3 DNA sequence: TGTGCCAGCAAAGGGGCTCAGGGCGAGCAGTACTTC. Its protein product is CASKGAQGEQYF. This chain joins TRBV2 and TRBJ2-7, with TRBD1 as a possible D gene (5 bases). Germline lookup yields CDR1 SNHLY and CDR2 FYNNEI. The CDR3 spans 12 residues. Trimming shortened V by 7 bases and J by 6 bases, and 13 bases separated the two germline ends.